A selection of T cell receptor beta chains follows, all from one sample in a study of beta chain features in type 1 diabetes. TCRdb's copy holds only in-frame clones and misses some; the assay was immunoSEQ multiplex PCR. The sample records some 160,000 clones, about 9% being singletons. Input material: central memory CD4+ T cells from blood. These receptors all stem from a young woman with type 1 diabetes. The CDR3 runs from the conserved cysteine through the conserved F or W. The D gene is left open where the match is weak. A clone size is listed for some rows: how often the clone was seen (once, few, many), or a class if it is expanded.

v_call: TRBV18
j_call: TRBJ2-2
d_call: .
clone_size: .
cdr3_aa: CASSPQDVGANTGELFF
cdr3_nt: TGTGCCAGCTCACCACAGGATGTGGGAGCGAACACCGGGGAGCTGTTTTTT

v_call: TRBV2
j_call: TRBJ1-5
d_call: .
clone_size: few
cdr3_aa: CASRQESGNQPQHF
cdr3_nt: TGTGCCAGCAGACAGGAGTCGGGCAATCAGCCCCAGCATTTT

v_call: TRBV30
j_call: TRBJ2-1
d_call: TRBD2
clone_size: few
cdr3_aa: CASNRLAGGPNNEQFF
cdr3_nt: TGTGCCTCTAATCGACTAGCGGGAGGGCCCAACAATGAGCAGTTCTTC

v_call: TRBV25-1
j_call: TRBJ2-1
d_call: .
clone_size: .
cdr3_aa: CASSLYNEQFF
cdr3_nt: TGTGCCAGCAGTCTATACAATGAGCAGTTCTTC

v_call: TRBV29-1
j_call: TRBJ1-4
d_call: .
clone_size: few
cdr3_aa: CSVHTGVPNEKLFF
cdr3_nt: TGCAGCGTGCACACAGGAGTTCCAAATGAAAAACTGTTTTTT

v_call: TRBV30
j_call: TRBJ1-3
d_call: .
clone_size: .
cdr3_aa: CAWASGMSGTIYF
cdr3_nt: TGTGCCTGGGCATCAGGGATGTCAGGCACCATATATTTT

v_call: TRBV5-1
j_call: TRBJ2-1
d_call: .
clone_size: .
cdr3_aa: CASSLTAGITYNEQFF
cdr3_nt: TGCGCCAGCAGCTTGACGGCAGGGATCACCTACAATGAGCAGTTCTTC

v_call: TRBV19
j_call: TRBJ1-5
d_call: TRBD1
clone_size: .
cdr3_aa: CASSVTGTGNQPQHF
cdr3_nt: TGTGCCAGTAGCGTTACCGGGACAGGGAATCAGCCCCAGCATTTT

v_call: TRBV25-1
j_call: TRBJ2-7
d_call: .
clone_size: .
cdr3_aa: CASSRWGGSDEQYF
cdr3_nt: TGTGCCAGCAGTCGTTGGGGGGGCAGCGACGAGCAGTACTTC

v_call: TRBV29-1
j_call: TRBJ2-1
d_call: .
clone_size: few
cdr3_aa: CSVNLKWAGFF
cdr3_nt: TGCAGCGTTAACCTGAAATGGGCCGGGTTCTTC

v_call: TRBV4-1
j_call: TRBJ1-1
d_call: TRBD1
clone_size: .
cdr3_aa: CASSYHGTGNTEAFF
cdr3_nt: TGCGCCAGCAGCTACCATGGGACAGGGAACACTGAAGCTTTCTTT

v_call: TRBV7-9
j_call: TRBJ1-5
d_call: .
clone_size: few
cdr3_aa: CASSRGGVNGNQPQHF
cdr3_nt: TGTGCCAGCAGCCGGGGGGGGGTCAACGGCAATCAGCCCCAGCATTTT

v_call: TRBV4-2
j_call: TRBJ2-3
d_call: .
clone_size: few
cdr3_aa: CASSQISTGATTDTQYF
cdr3_nt: TGTGCCAGCAGCCAAATTTCTACGGGAGCGACCACAGATACGCAGTATTTT

v_call: TRBV12-2
j_call: TRBJ1-5
d_call: .
clone_size: few
cdr3_aa: CASRLALQSNQPQHF
cdr3_nt: TGTGCAAGTCGCTTAGCGCTCCAGAGCAATCAGCCCCAGCATTTT

v_call: TRBV7-8
j_call: TRBJ2-1
d_call: TRBD1
clone_size: few
cdr3_aa: CASSLGQYNEQFF
cdr3_nt: TGTGCCAGCAGCCTGGGACAGTACAATGAGCAGTTCTTC

v_call: TRBV7-3
j_call: TRBJ2-1
d_call: TRBD2
clone_size: .
cdr3_aa: CASSPRLGGSVNEQFF
cdr3_nt: TGTGCCAGCAGCCCCCGCCTTGGCGGGAGCGTCAATGAGCAGTTCTTC

v_call: TRBV6-5
j_call: TRBJ2-7
d_call: .
clone_size: few
cdr3_aa: CASSYSRDSYEQYF
cdr3_nt: TGTGCCAGCAGTTACTCCCGGGACTCCTACGAGCAGTACTTC

v_call: TRBV4-3
j_call: TRBJ1-1
d_call: TRBD1
clone_size: .
cdr3_aa: CASSQAGGRITEAFF
cdr3_nt: TGCGCCAGCAGCCAAGCAGGGGGAAGGATCACTGAAGCTTTCTTT

v_call: TRBV7-3
j_call: TRBJ2-1
d_call: TRBD2
clone_size: .
cdr3_aa: CASSHYGTSGSNEQFF
cdr3_nt: TGTGCCAGCAGCCACTACGGGACTAGCGGGAGCAATGAGCAGTTCTTC

v_call: TRBV25-1
j_call: TRBJ1-1
d_call: .
clone_size: .
cdr3_aa: CASSERGTEAFF
cdr3_nt: TGTGCCAGCAGTGAAAGGGGGACTGAAGCTTTCTTT

v_call: TRBV5-1
j_call: TRBJ2-1
d_call: TRBD2
clone_size: few
cdr3_aa: CASSLVAGGYNEQFF
cdr3_nt: TGCGCCAGCAGCTTGGTAGCGGGAGGGTACAATGAGCAGTTCTTC

v_call: TRBV28
j_call: TRBJ1-1
d_call: .
clone_size: few
cdr3_aa: CASSWGQGNTEAFF
cdr3_nt: TGTGCCAGCAGTTGGGGGCAGGGGAACACTGAAGCTTTCTTT

v_call: TRBV2
j_call: TRBJ1-1
d_call: .
clone_size: .
cdr3_aa: CASSLRGGTEAFF
cdr3_nt: TGTGCCAGCAGTCTTAGGGGGGGCACTGAAGCTTTCTTT

v_call: TRBV5-4
j_call: TRBJ2-1
d_call: TRBD2
clone_size: few
cdr3_aa: CASSEQGTSGRAAQFF
cdr3_nt: TGTGCCAGCAGCGAACAAGGGACTAGCGGGAGGGCCGCGCAGTTCTTC

v_call: TRBV2
j_call: TRBJ2-5
d_call: .
clone_size: .
cdr3_aa: CASSVAGAQETQYF
cdr3_nt: TGTGCCAGCAGTGTGGCGGGGGCCCAAGAGACCCAGTACTTC

v_call: TRBV5-4
j_call: TRBJ2-1
d_call: .
clone_size: .
cdr3_aa: CASKRGSAYNEQFF
cdr3_nt: TGTGCCAGCAAACGGGGGTCGGCCTACAATGAGCAGTTCTTC

v_call: TRBV10-3
j_call: TRBJ2-1
d_call: .
clone_size: few
cdr3_aa: CAISEVLKLRGTMFF
cdr3_nt: TGTGCCATCAGTGAGGTCCTTAAATTACGGGGAACTATGTTCTTC

v_call: TRBV18
j_call: TRBJ1-5
d_call: .
clone_size: .
cdr3_aa: CASSQGDSNQPQHF
cdr3_nt: TGTGCCAGCTCACAGGGGGATAGCAATCAGCCCCAGCATTTT

v_call: TRBV27
j_call: TRBJ2-7
d_call: TRBD1
clone_size: .
cdr3_aa: CASSPGQKGYEQYF
cdr3_nt: TGTGCCAGCAGTCCGGGACAGAAAGGCTACGAGCAGTACTTC

v_call: TRBV27
j_call: TRBJ1-2
d_call: .
clone_size: many
cdr3_aa: CASATQGGKISYYGYTF
cdr3_nt: TGTGCCAGCGCGACACAGGGAGGGAAGATTAGCTACTATGGCTACACCTTC

v_call: TRBV29-1
j_call: TRBJ1-1
d_call: TRBD1
clone_size: few
cdr3_aa: CSVDRGYDTEAFF
cdr3_nt: TGCAGCGTGGACAGGGGGTATGACACTGAAGCTTTCTTT

v_call: TRBV28
j_call: TRBJ2-3
d_call: .
clone_size: few
cdr3_aa: CAVTNPLGTDTQYF
cdr3_nt: TGTGCCGTCACAAATCCGCTTGGCACAGATACGCAGTATTTT

v_call: TRBV2
j_call: TRBJ2-3
d_call: TRBD2
clone_size: .
cdr3_aa: CASSVLGRALTDTQYF
cdr3_nt: TGTGCCAGCAGCGTACTGGGGAGGGCCCTGACAGATACGCAGTATTTT

v_call: TRBV18
j_call: TRBJ2-7
d_call: .
clone_size: few
cdr3_aa: CASSPSERGEQYF
cdr3_nt: TGTGCCAGCTCACCAAGTGAGCGTGGAGAGCAGTACTTC

v_call: TRBV29-1
j_call: TRBJ2-7
d_call: TRBD2
clone_size: .
cdr3_aa: CSVRRSSGSYEQYF
cdr3_nt: TGCAGCGTTCGAAGGTCCAGCGGGAGCTACGAGCAGTACTTC

v_call: TRBV20-1
j_call: TRBJ2-5
d_call: .
clone_size: few
cdr3_aa: CSAGGEETQYF
cdr3_nt: TGCAGTGCCGGGGGTGAAGAGACCCAGTACTTC

v_call: TRBV5-1
j_call: TRBJ1-2
d_call: TRBD1
clone_size: few
cdr3_aa: CASSPGTGYYGYTF
cdr3_nt: TGCGCCAGCAGCCCCGGGACAGGGTACTATGGCTACACCTTC

v_call: TRBV7-3
j_call: TRBJ2-5
d_call: TRBD2
clone_size: few
cdr3_aa: CASSAAGGGETQYF
cdr3_nt: TGTGCCAGCAGCGCAGCGGGGGGCGGGGAGACCCAGTACTTC

v_call: TRBV6-5
j_call: TRBJ2-7
d_call: .
clone_size: .
cdr3_aa: CASSRGYEQYF
cdr3_nt: TGTGCCAGCAGCAGGGGCTACGAGCAGTACTTC

v_call: TRBV6-6
j_call: TRBJ2-3
d_call: .
clone_size: few
cdr3_aa: CASSAGRSYTDTQYF
cdr3_nt: TGTGCCAGCAGTGCCGGTAGGAGTTACACAGATACGCAGTATTTT